A selection of T cell receptor beta chains follows, all from one sample in a study of blood T cell repertoires in COVID-19. This table comes from immunoSEQ multiplex PCR, and its TCRdb copy is limited to in-frame clones, with some not included. The data contain around 140,000 clones, under 90% of them singletons. The specimen was peripheral blood. All receptors derive from a man in his sixties or seventies who had recovered from COVID-19. Each CDR3 is given with its conserved first and last residue. Each record gives: J gene, V gene, clone size, D gene, CDR3 DNA, CDR3 protein. D genes are given only for firm matches. Rows may omit the clone size; those that give it use once, few, many or a size class.

>TRBJ2-1|TRBV6-5|-|TRBD1
TGTGCCAGCAGATCCGGGACAGGGGGCTACAATGAGCAGTTCTTC
CASRSGTGGYNEQFF
>TRBJ2-1|TRBV30|-|-
TGTGCCTGGAGTGAGGACAGTTACAATGAGCAGTTCTTC
CAWSEDSYNEQFF
>TRBJ2-1|TRBV7-2|-|-
TGTGCCAGCAGCTTTGACAGGAACAATGAGCAGTTCTTC
CASSFDRNNEQFF
>TRBJ1-5|TRBV6-2/TRBV6-3|few|TRBD1
TGTGCCAGCAGTTACCGGGTCGGGACAGGGGGCGGTTGGAGCAATCAGCCCCAGCATTTT
CASSYRVGTGGGWSNQPQHF
>TRBJ2-7|TRBV11-1|once|TRBD1
TGTGCCAGCAGCCCGACAGGGGGGGACTACGAGCAGTACTTC
CASSPTGGDYEQYF
>TRBJ2-7|TRBV5-6|-|TRBD1
TGTGCCAGCAGCTTCGATTACATAGACAGGGGCGGGCAGTACTTC
CASSFDYIDRGGQYF
>TRBJ1-1|TRBV28|-|TRBD1
TGTGCCAGCAGTAACACCCGGGACAGGGTGAACACTGAAGCTTTCTTT
CASSNTRDRVNTEAFF
>TRBJ2-2|TRBV20-1|-|TRBD2
TGCAGTGCTAGTCAAGGACTAGCGGGGAACACCGGGGAGCTGTTTTTT
CSASQGLAGNTGELFF
>TRBJ2-6|TRBV30|-|-
TGTGCCTGGAGAGAAACAGGTGCTGGGGCCAACGTCCTGACTTTC
CAWRETGAGANVLTF
>TRBJ1-5|TRBV19|-|-
TGTGCCAGTAGTATAGCGGGGCAGCCCCAGCATTTT
CASSIAGQPQHF
>TRBJ2-2|TRBV27|once|TRBD2
TGTGCCAGCACGGGGAATCTAGCGGGATTCGGGGAGCTGTTTTTT
CASTGNLAGFGELFF
>TRBJ1-3|TRBV30|-|-
TGTGCCTGGACTGTACAAGGAAACACCATATATTTT
CAWTVQGNTIYF
>TRBJ1-1|TRBV10-3|-|TRBD1
TGTGCCATCAGCCCAACAGGGGGCGAGTACGAAGCTTTCTTT
CAISPTGGEYEAFF
>TRBJ2-5|TRBV6-5|-|-
TGTGCCAGCGGAAGTCCTAGACGGAACCAAGAGACCCAGTACTTC
CASGSPRRNQETQYF
>TRBJ2-5|TRBV25-1|-|TRBD2
TGTGCCAGCAGTGATCCGGGACTAGCGGGAGAGACCCAGTACTTC
CASSDPGLAGETQYF
>TRBJ2-1|TRBV4-1|-|-
TGCGCCAGCAGCCCCACTGAAATTTACAATGAGCAGTTCTTC
CASSPTEIYNEQFF
>TRBJ1-4|TRBV28|few|-
TGTGCCAGCAGTTTCTTTGAGACGGGGGAAAAACTGTTTTTT
CASSFFETGEKLFF
>TRBJ2-1|TRBV5-8|-|TRBD2
TGTGCCAGCAGCACCGGGACTAGCTCCTACAATGAGCAGTTCTTC
CASSTGTSSYNEQFF
>TRBJ1-2|TRBV30|-|TRBD1
TGTGCCTGGAGTGATCCGGACAGGGGGATAAGGGACTATGGCTACACCTTC
CAWSDPDRGIRDYGYTF
>TRBJ1-6|TRBV2|-|-
TGTGCCAGCAGTGAATCGGCAGGATCCTCACCCCTCCACTTT
CASSESAGSSPLHF
>TRBJ2-7|TRBV6-5|-|-
TGTGCCAGCAGCCCCGGGTCCGCCCCGGACGAGCAGTACTTC
CASSPGSAPDEQYF
>TRBJ2-1|TRBV19|-|TRBD2
TGTGCCAGTAGTATAGTAGGCGGGAGAAGCAATGAGCAGTTCTTC
CASSIVGGRSNEQFF
>TRBJ1-6|TRBV9|-|-
TGTGCCAGCAGCGTAGCTGAAACAGGGCGGTCACCCCTCCACTTT
CASSVAETGRSPLHF
>TRBJ1-4|TRBV7-9|-|-
TGTGCCAGCAGCCGACGGACCGCCGGGGATGAAAAACTGTTTTTT
CASSRRTAGDEKLFF
>TRBJ2-5|TRBV5-4|-|-
TGTGCCAGCAGCTTGGCCATACGGGGCCAAGAGACCCAGTACTTC
CASSLAIRGQETQYF
>TRBJ1-1|TRBV7-2|-|-
TGTGCCAGCAGCTTAGCAGCAGGGGTGGACACTGAAGCTTTCTTT
CASSLAAGVDTEAFF
>TRBJ2-1|TRBV27|-|TRBD1
TGTGCCAGCAGTCCAGAGACAGGGGGCTTAGAGCAGTTCTTC
CASSPETGGLEQFF
>TRBJ2-7|TRBV19|-|-
TGTGCCAGTAGTCCCGGTGTGGGAAAGGGACTCTCCGAGCAGTACTTC
CASSPGVGKGLSEQYF
>TRBJ2-4|TRBV4-1|-|-
TGCGCCAGCACCCCAGGGCAGTCCAAAAACATTCAGTACTTC
CASTPGQSKNIQYF
>TRBJ2-7|TRBV10-1|-|-
TGCGCCAGCAGTGCCCTCCCGGAGTCGGACTACGAGCAGTACTTC
CASSALPESDYEQYF
>TRBJ2-3|TRBV27|-|TRBD2
TGTGCCAGCAGTTTCTTGACTAGCGCTAGCACAGATACGCAGTATTTT
CASSFLTSASTDTQYF